This T cell receptor beta chain was sequenced during a study of shared clonotypes between healthy human individuals. Study-wide results and limits: Apart from blood, nothing was sampled; tissue repertoires likely differ.

V was trimmed by 8 bases and J by 2 bases, leaving 16 bases between them. The CDR3 consists of 14 residues. Germline V gives CDR1 LNHNV, CDR2 YYDKDF (reference sequence). To note about this clone: No antigen is known for it.

TCRdb's table, derived via immunoSEQ multiplex PCR, lists solely in-frame clones and lacks some. Of approximately 2.3 million clones listed, 85% to 95% are singletons. The chain uses TRBV15 and TRBJ2-7; D unresolved. The receptor was isolated from a man aged 18-30 years in good health. Some clones in this sample may be carry-over from other donors' samples. The source material was naive CD4+ T cells from PBMCs. Described subset: CD45RA+ positively selected. This CDR3 is CATADRPGPYEQYF. In nucleotides, the CDR3 is TGTGCCACCGCTGACCGTCCGGGCCCCTACGAGCAGTACTTC.